The next 5 T cell receptor beta chains were all read from a single sample in a study of control samples from healthy donors and cancer patients. TCRdb keeps only in-frame clones here, not all; method: immunoSEQ multiplex PCR. Here the sample spans fewer than 200,000 clones, approximately 92% being singletons. The sequenced sample was blood. Every receptor here comes from a man younger than 35 in good health.

V usage is TRBV7-8 and J usage is TRBJ2-5; D not certain. Trimming shortened V by 1 base and J by 2 bases, and 5 bases separated the two germline ends. Per germline, CDR1 SGHVS and CDR2 FQNEAQ. CDR3 length equals 13 residues. The CDR3 DNA reads TGTGCCAGCAGCTTAGAAGGGCAAGAGACCCAGTACTTC. Its protein is CASSLEGQETQYF.

This rearrangement joins TRBV18 to TRBJ1-5; D unresolved. The CDR3 runs to 13 residues. From germline, CDR1 is KGHSH and CDR2 LQKENI. V was trimmed by 2 bases and J by 7 bases, leaving 9 bases between them. CDR3 coding DNA: TGTGCCAGCTCACCAGATCTTTACCAGCCCCAGCATTTT. It encodes CASSPDLYQPQHF.

Comments on this clone: Other DNA sequences from this sample encode an identical CDR3 as well. The chain has TRBV6-5 and TRBJ2-4; the D gene is possibly TRBD2 (5 bases). There are 11 residues in the CDR3. The V end was cut by 8 bases, the J end by 10 bases, with 12 bases between. CDR1 and CDR2 from the germline V gene are MNHEY and SVGAGI. The CDR3 region is CASRAGNIQYF. The CDR3 DNA follows: TGTGCCAGCCGGGCCGGGAATATTCAGTACTTC.

The V and J genes are TRBV24-1 and TRBJ1-5; D is ambiguous. The germline V and J ends were trimmed by 7 bases and 3 bases, with 6 bases remaining between them. CDR1 KGHDR and CDR2 SFDVKD come from the germline V gene. The CDR3 length is 12 residues. For the CDR3, the DNA is TGTGCCACCAGCGCAGACAATCAGCCCCAGCATTTT. Amino acid sequence: CATSADNQPQHF.

The J gene is TRBJ1-1, the V gene TRBV5-1; D unresolved. Trimming shortened V by 0 bases and J by 6 bases, and 12 bases separated the two germline ends. The CDR3 spans 14 residues. From germline, CDR1 is SGHRS and CDR2 YFSETQ. The CDR3 nucleotides read TGCGCCAGCAGCTTGGGGGCGAATGGGCCTGAAGCTTTCTTT. Translation: CASSLGANGPEAFF.